The following is a T cell receptor (beta chain) sequence with its context. Antigen specificity is unknown. The time point is: persistent/refractory GD, antithyroid drugs over 5 years with positive TRAb. Following extraction of RNA from PBMCs, that RNA was used to make the TCR library. The data are from a study of regulatory T cells in long-lasting Graves disease. Notes on the study in general: TRBV28 was favored in persistent disease, as were TRBJ1-2 and TRBJ2-5. The TCR repertoire of persistent Graves' patients was less diverse than that of newly diagnosed ones.

The V end lost 2 bases, the J end lost 4 bases, and 9 bases lay between the germline ends. The CDR3 is 13 residues long. Germline lookup yields CDR1 MNHEY and CDR2 SVGEGT. Investigators prepared the TCR beta libraries by applying iRepertoire HTBI primers and Arm-PCR of CDR3 regions. TCRdb re-derived calls from the multiplex PCR reads in MiXCR, one entry per CDR3 protein. The table shows 300,000 to 500,000 distinct CDR3 sequences, with about 20% occurring only once. The source was peripheral blood mononuclear cells (PBMCs), collected when the disease was refractory, from a patient treated with antithyroid drugs. The source is a female donor with Graves disease. The rearrangement links TRBV6-2 or TRBV6-3 to TRBJ2-7, with no clear D. The CDR3 loop reads CASSYAGYYEQYF. The CDR3 DNA sequence: TGTGCCAGCAGTTACGCCGGATATTACGAGCAGTACTTC.